The clone carrying this T cell receptor (beta chain) appeared a few times. Profiling relied on immunoSEQ multiplex PCR, and the TCRdb table lists in-frame clones only, not all of them. Of about 160,000 clones in the sample, roughly 80% were seen once. The CDR3 spans 16 residues. V was pared by 0 bases and J by 3 bases, with 4 bases of the junction left unmatched. CDR1 is ENHRY and CDR2 is SYGVKD in the germline V gene. The record originates from a study of blood T cell repertoires in COVID-19. Adults between roughly 18 and 89 years of age took part from some 25 US areas. Participant-given clinical history determined each cohort assignment.

V and J are TRBV10-3 and TRBJ1-4, with TRBD1 matching 7 bases. The TCR was taken from a woman in her thirties or forties with acute COVID-19. Sequenced input: PBMCs or T cells enriched from blood (not recorded which). In DNA, the CDR3 is TGTGCCATCAGTGAGTCGGGACAGAAGTCTAATGAAAAACTGTTTTTT. Translating it yields CAISESGQKSNEKLFF.